What follows are 10 T cell receptor beta chains derived from one specimen sequenced in a study of cytomegalovirus exposure and HLA in healthy donors. The PCR made use of 60 Vbeta and 13 Jbeta primers. Clones were read by immunoSEQ multiplex PCR, and TCRdb kept only the in-frame ones, dropping some. The repertoire holds 100,000 to 150,000 clones, with around 81% as singletons. The specimen sequenced was PBMCs. Source of these receptors: a man between 18 and 29 years old in good health and CMV-seronegative.

This chain links TRBV10-3 with TRBJ1-2, with 7 bases fitting TRBD1. This CDR3 comprises 19 residues. With V trimmed by 3 bases and J by 1 base, 17 bases remained unmatched. Germline CDR1 and CDR2: ENHRY and SYGVKD. The chain's CDR3 is CAISEFGDRKSFLNYGYTF. The CDR3 DNA reads as TGTGCCATCAGTGAATTTGGGGACAGAAAGTCTTTTCTTAACTATGGCTACACCTTC.

The chain has TRBV30 and TRBJ2-1, with D maybe TRBD2 (6 bases). This CDR3 has 14 amino acids. Germline V gene data show CDR1 as GTSNPN and CDR2 as SVGIG (reference sequence). V shed 1 base and J shed 10 bases, with 17 bases lying between them. DNA for the CDR3: TGTGCCTGGAGTGGACGGCGCGGGGATGAGGAGCAGTTCTTC. Translating it yields CAWSGRRGDEEQFF.

This chain links TRBV7-9 with TRBJ2-1; 8 bases line up with TRBD2. Germline lookup yields CDR1 SEHNR and CDR2 FQNEAQ (reference sequence). V was pared by 1 base and J by 3 bases, with 8 bases of the junction left unmatched. The CDR3 has 17 amino acids. This chain's CDR3 is CASSLGSLAGDYNEQFF. The CDR3 DNA follows: TGTGCCAGCAGCTTAGGGTCCCTAGCGGGTGACTACAATGAGCAGTTCTTC.

The J gene is TRBJ2-2, the V gene TRBV9; D might be TRBD2 (6 bases). The germline V gene has CDR1 SGDLS and CDR2 YYNGEE. CDR3 size: 16 residues. V was trimmed by 3 bases and J by 8 bases, leaving 20 bases between them. CDR3 sequence: CASSGRGLMYGGELFF. The CDR3 DNA is TGTGCCAGCAGCGGGAGGGGTCTCATGTATGGAGGGGAGCTGTTTTTT.

V is TRBV4-1 and J is TRBJ2-2, with TRBD1 identical over 7 bases. Unmatched junction bases numbered 13, after V lost 2 bases and J lost 4 bases. Germline loops: CDR1 MGHRA, CDR2 YSYEKL. The CDR3 loop spans 18 amino acids. The CDR3 DNA sequence: TGCGCCAGCAGCCAACCCGACCCCCTGAGGGGGCTCACCGGGGAGCTGTTTTTT. Residues: CASSQPDPLRGLTGELFF.

The V call is TRBV30, the J call TRBJ1-4; D possibly corresponds to TRBD1 (5 bases). CDR3 length: 14 residues. V shed 0 bases and J shed 10 bases, with 15 bases lying between them. Looked up from germline, CDR1 is GTSNPN and CDR2 is SVGIG (reference sequence). CDR3 sequence (DNA): TGTGCCTGGAGTGTACTGATAGGGGAGGGAAAACTGTTTTTT. Its translation is CAWSVLIGEGKLFF.

The genes are TRBV25-1 and TRBJ2-7; no definite D call. Germline CDR1 is MGHDK and CDR2 is SYGVNS. Trimming took 9 bases from V and 1 from J, leaving 10 bases between them. This CDR3 is 12 amino acids long. CDR3 nucleotide sequence: TGTGCCAGGAACCCGGGTTCCTACGAGCAGTACTTC. As protein: CARNPGSYEQYF.

The chain is built from TRBV15 and TRBJ2-7, with D unresolved. Trimming shortened V by 4 bases and J by 3 bases, and 10 bases separated the two germline ends. Germline V gives CDR1 LNHNV, CDR2 YYDKDF (reference sequence). CDR3 length: 13 amino acids. This CDR3 reads CATSTRPGYEQYF. As DNA, the CDR3 is TGTGCCACCAGCACCCGCCCGGGCTACGAGCAGTACTTC.

The gene calls are TRBV2 and TRBJ2-4; TRBD1 aligns across 7 bases. V shed 10 bases and J 8 bases; nucleotides not matched to a gene: 14. The germline gives CDR1 SNHLY, CDR2 FYNNEI. The CDR3 is 14 amino acids. The CDR3 DNA reads TGTGCCACCTCCGGGGACAGAGGTGAGGACATTCAGTACTTC. It specifies CATSGDRGEDIQYF.

The chain has TRBV19 and TRBJ1-1; perhaps TRBD1 as D (5 bases). The CDR3 contains 15 residues. The ends were cut back, 1 base at V and 4 bases at J, with 13 bases in the middle. Germline V lookup: CDR1 LNHDA, CDR2 SQIVND (reference sequence). As DNA, the CDR3 is TGTGCCAGTAGTATAGTGGGCAGGGTTCCCACTGAAGCTTTCTTT. Its translation is CASSIVGRVPTEAFF.